This T cell receptor (beta chain) was sequenced during a study of T cell responses to AZD1222 COVID-19 vaccine. Study-level findings and limits: White British donors predominated, females outnumbered males, and clonal diversity was possibly underestimated.

Concerning this clone itself: Its target is not known.

The method was immunoSEQ multiplex PCR; TCRdb's version includes in-frame clones alone and lacks a portion of them. Among 150,000 to 200,000 clones, approximately 94% were seen once, and the ten largest hold over 7.5%. This CDR3 comprises 12 residues. The V end lost 4 bases, the J end lost 1 base, and 5 bases lay between the germline ends. Per the germline V gene, CDR1 is SGHRS and CDR2 is YFSETQ. V is TRBV5-1 and J is TRBJ1-1; D is undetermined. The material sequenced was peripheral blood, taken on day 0 of AZD1222 vaccination. This TCR derives from an adult in good health. The CDR3 loop is CASSIGNTEAFF. The CDR3 coding sequence is TGCGCCAGCAGCATAGGGAACACTGAAGCTTTCTTT.